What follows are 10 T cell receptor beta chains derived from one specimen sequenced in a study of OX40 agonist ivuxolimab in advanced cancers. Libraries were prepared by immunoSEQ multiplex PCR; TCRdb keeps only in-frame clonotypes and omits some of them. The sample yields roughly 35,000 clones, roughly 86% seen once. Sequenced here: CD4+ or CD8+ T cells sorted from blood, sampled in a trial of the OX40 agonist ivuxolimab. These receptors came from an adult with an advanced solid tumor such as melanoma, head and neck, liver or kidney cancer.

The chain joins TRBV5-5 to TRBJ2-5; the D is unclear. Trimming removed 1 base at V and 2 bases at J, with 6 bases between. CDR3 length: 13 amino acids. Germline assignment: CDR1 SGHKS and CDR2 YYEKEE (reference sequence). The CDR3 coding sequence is TGTGCCAGCAGCTTGATGCCGCAAGAGACCCAGTACTTC. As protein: CASSLMPQETQYF.

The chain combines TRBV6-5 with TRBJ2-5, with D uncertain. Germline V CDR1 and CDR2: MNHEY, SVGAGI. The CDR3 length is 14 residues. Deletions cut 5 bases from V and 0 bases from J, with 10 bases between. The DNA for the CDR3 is TGTGCCAGCAGTCCGACTGTATACCAAGAGACCCAGTACTTC. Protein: CASSPTVYQETQYF.

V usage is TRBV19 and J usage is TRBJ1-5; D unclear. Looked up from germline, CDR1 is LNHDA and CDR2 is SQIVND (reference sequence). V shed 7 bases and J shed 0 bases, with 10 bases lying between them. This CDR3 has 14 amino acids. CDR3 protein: CASNRESSNQPQHF. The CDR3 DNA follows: TGTGCCAGTAACCGGGAGTCTAGCAATCAGCCCCAGCATTTT.

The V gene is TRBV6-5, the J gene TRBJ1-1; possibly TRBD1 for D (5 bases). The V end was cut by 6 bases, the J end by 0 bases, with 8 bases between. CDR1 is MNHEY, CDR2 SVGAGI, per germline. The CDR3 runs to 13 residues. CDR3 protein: CASRGRLNTEAFF. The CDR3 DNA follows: TGTGCCAGCAGGGGGCGGTTGAACACTGAAGCTTTCTTT.

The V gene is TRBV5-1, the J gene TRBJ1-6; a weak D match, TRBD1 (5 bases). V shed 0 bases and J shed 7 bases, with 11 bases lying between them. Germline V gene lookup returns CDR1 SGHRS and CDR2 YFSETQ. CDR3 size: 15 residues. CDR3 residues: CASSLDDSGNSPLHF. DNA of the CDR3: TGCGCCAGCAGCTTGGACGACAGTGGAAATTCACCCCTCCACTTT.

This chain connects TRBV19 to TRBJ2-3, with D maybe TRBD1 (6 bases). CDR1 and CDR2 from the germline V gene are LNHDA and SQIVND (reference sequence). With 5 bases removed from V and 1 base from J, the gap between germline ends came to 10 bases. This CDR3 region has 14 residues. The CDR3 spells CASSQRQGTDTQYF. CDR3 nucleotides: TGTGCCAGTAGTCAGAGACAGGGCACAGATACGCAGTATTTT. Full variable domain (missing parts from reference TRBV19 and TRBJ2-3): DGGITQSPKYLFRKEGQNVTLSCEQNLNHDAMYWYRQDPGQGLRLIYYSQIVNDFQKGDIAEGYSVSREKKESFPLTVTSAQKNPTAFYLCASSQRQGTDTQYFGPGTRLTVL.

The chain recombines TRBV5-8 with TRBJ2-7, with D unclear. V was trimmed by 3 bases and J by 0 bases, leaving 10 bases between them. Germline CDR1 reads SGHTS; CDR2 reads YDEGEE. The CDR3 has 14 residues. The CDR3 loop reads CASSYRFGSYEQYF. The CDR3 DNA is TGTGCCAGCAGCTACCGATTTGGCTCCTACGAGCAGTACTTC.

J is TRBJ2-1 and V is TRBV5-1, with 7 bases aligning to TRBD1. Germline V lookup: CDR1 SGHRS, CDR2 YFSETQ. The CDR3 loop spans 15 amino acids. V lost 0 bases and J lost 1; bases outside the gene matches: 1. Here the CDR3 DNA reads TGCGCCAGCAGCTTGGAACAGGGGTCCTACAATGAGCAGTTCTTC. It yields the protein CASSLEQGSYNEQFF.

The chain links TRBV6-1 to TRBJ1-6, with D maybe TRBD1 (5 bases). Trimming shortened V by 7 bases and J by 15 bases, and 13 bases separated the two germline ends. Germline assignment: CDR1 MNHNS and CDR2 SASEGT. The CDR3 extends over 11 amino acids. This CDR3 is CASTDWGVLHF. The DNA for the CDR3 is TGTGCCAGCACCGACTGGGGGGTCCTCCACTTT.

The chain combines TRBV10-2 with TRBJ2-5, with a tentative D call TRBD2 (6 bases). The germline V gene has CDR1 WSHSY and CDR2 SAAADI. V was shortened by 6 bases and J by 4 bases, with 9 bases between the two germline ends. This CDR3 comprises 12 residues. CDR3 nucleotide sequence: TGCGCCAGCAGCGGAGGGCTAGAGACCCAGTACTTC. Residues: CASSGGLETQYF.